This T cell receptor beta chain came from a study of T cell responses to AZD1222 COVID-19 vaccine (dated by TCRdb to the early 2020s). About the full investigation: A total of just over 230 trial participants underwent TCR sequencing, of whom under 220 had received two doses of AZD1222 and some 26 had received two doses of the MenACWY control vaccine. Trial participants were enrolled by age into 18-55, 56-69 and 70-plus year subgroups, with roughly 160, 29 and 62 TCR-sequenced participants respectively.

Worth noting for this clone: Its binding antigen is unknown. No much larger clone is present one base from it, and per-base qualities are unavailable.

The CDR3 regions of human TCRbeta chains were analyzed by immunosequencing. As for how the authors treated the data: Repertoire TCRs were matched against a reference library of SARS-CoV-2-specific TCRs generated with the MIRA antigen-specificity platform. Breadth was defined as the fraction of unique TCRs that were SARS-CoV-2-associated. Depth was defined as the fraction of total T cells that were SARS-CoV-2-associated. Each spike-specific TCR was assigned to its reactive spike region and to a CD4 or CD8 class using the MIRA data. Log10-transformed breadth and depth values were compared by one-way ANOVA with Sidak's multiple comparisons tests. TCRdb took this table from immuneACCESS and kept in-frame rearrangements with V and J called. Such tables lack part of the clones; where checked against another copy, unresolved V genes explain under half of the gap, and the rest is unexplained. V and J calls plus clone size are reproduced from that table; the DNA served to infer D and trimming. This sample holds around 140,000 clones; around 90% were observed only once. The leading ten clones occupy 4.5% to 5.5% of the sample.

The intended sense of this specimen's time point label: about 28 days (+/-7) after the second vaccine dose. The treatment or condition tag for this specimen amounts to: meningococcal conjugate vaccine given as trial control. Vaccinee samples were obtained from the UK trials COV001 and COV002, which included a single-blind randomized controlled phase 2/3 trial of AZD1222 (ChAdOx1 nCoV-19) in healthy adults. Trial participant PBMC samples were collected at day 0 and day 28 after the second dose for TCRbeta chain sequencing. Here is what the overall study found, with its caveats: Most participants were white British and females outnumbered males, and the authors suggested that clonal diversity may have been underestimated. Spike-specific TCR breadth and depth rose significantly after two AZD1222 doses compared with day 0 and with MenACWY recipients. Nearly half of unique spike-specific TCRs reportedly recognized epitopes outside regions mutated in the B.1.351 and B.1.1.7 variants. The 56-69-year group was small, and its depth increase did not reach significance, likely because of low power. No day 14 peak-response samples were available, so repertoires were characterized only after the peak T cell response. Only five to seven AZD1222 recipients were SARS-CoV-2 seropositive at baseline, limiting conclusions about previously exposed vaccinees. CD4 TCRs associated with the vaccine covered the entire spike protein, and the dominant responses were in regions 160-218 and 743-854.

V drops 2 bases and J drops 9 bases, leaving 11 bases in between. The CDR3, cysteine through phenylalanine, is 13 amino acids long. Solely the CDR3 DNA is kept, with 39 bases framed from the first base. CDR1 MRHNA and CDR2 SNTAGT are derived from the germline V gene. The specimen was peripheral blood, collected 28 days after the second dose of the MenACWY control vaccine. The chain joins TRBV6-4 to TRBJ1-5; TRBD1 might be the D gene, on 6 matching bases. The TCR originated in an adult who received the MenACWY meningococcal vaccine as a control. The CDR3 amino acid sequence is: CASSDPGAAPQHF. In nucleotide form, the sequence is TGTGCCAGCAGTGACCCAGGGGCTGCGCCCCAGCATTTT.